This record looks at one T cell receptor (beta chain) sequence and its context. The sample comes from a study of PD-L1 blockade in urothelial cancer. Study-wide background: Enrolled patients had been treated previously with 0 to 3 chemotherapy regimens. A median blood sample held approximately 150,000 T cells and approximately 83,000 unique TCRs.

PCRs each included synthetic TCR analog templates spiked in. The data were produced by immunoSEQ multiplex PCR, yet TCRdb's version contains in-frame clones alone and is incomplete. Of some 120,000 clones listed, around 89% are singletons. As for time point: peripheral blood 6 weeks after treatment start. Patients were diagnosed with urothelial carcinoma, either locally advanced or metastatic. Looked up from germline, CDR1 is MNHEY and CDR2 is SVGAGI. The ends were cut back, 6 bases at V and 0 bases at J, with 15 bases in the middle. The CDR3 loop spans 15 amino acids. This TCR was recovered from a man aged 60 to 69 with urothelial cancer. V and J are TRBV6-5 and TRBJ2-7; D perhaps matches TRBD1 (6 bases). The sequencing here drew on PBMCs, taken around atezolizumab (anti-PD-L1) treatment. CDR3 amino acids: CASRGHGQNSYEQYF. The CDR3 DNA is TGTGCCAGCAGGGGCCACGGACAGAACTCCTACGAGCAGTACTTC.